Here is one T cell receptor (beta chain) with its context. Its antigen remains unknown. These data originate in a study of OX40 agonist ivuxolimab in advanced cancers. This CDR3 is 15 amino acids long. With 5 bases removed from V and 0 bases from J, the gap between germline ends came to 13 bases. Per germline, CDR1 SGHTA and CDR2 FQGNSA. Clones were read by immunoSEQ multiplex PCR, and TCRdb kept only the in-frame ones, dropping some. The table includes 80,000 or so clones, about nine tenths detected once. General study points: Still undetermined is the antigen specificity of the expanded peripheral T cells. At doses 0.1 to 3.0 mg/kg, CD4+ and CD8+ clones expanded. Among the lowest levels of clonal expansion were found in partial responders at 0.1-3.0 mg/kg.

The sequence was obtained from an adult with an advanced solid tumor such as melanoma, head and neck, liver or kidney cancer. Material: CD4+ or CD8+ T cells sorted from blood, obtained in a trial of the OX40 agonist ivuxolimab. V and J are TRBV7-2 and TRBJ1-2, with D possibly being TRBD1 (5 bases). CDR3 residues: CASSRATAPNYGYTF. The CDR3 region has the DNA TGTGCCAGCAGCCGCGCGACAGCGCCTAACTATGGCTACACCTTC.